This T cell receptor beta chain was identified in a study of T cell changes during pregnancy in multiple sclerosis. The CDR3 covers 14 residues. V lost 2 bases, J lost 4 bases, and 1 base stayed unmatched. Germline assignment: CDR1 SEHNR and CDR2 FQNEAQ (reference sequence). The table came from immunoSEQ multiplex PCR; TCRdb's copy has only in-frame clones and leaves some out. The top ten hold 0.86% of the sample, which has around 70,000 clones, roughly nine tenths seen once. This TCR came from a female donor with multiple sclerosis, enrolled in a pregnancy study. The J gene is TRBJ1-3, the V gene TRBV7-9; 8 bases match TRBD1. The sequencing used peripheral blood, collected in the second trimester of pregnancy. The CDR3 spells CASSLRTGGNTIYF. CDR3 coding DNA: TGTGCCAGCAGCTTAAGGACAGGGGGAAACACCATATATTTT.